These 24 T cell receptor beta chains were all obtained from the same sample, sequenced in a study of cytomegalovirus exposure and HLA in healthy donors. A multiplex PCR was run with 60 Vbeta primers and 13 Jbeta primers. The repertoire was sequenced with immunoSEQ multiplex PCR; TCRdb's copy has only in-frame clones and lacks some. The sample includes around 190,000 clones, about 80% of them seen just once. Sequencing was carried out using PBMCs. The origin of the receptors is a middle-aged man in good health and CMV-seropositive.

This clone occurred a few times. Other DNA sequences from this sample encode an identical CDR3 as well. The chain has TRBV28 and TRBJ1-5; no clear D. Trimming pared 4 bases from V and 0 bases from J, leaving 4 bases between. CDR3 length: 13 residues. Per germline, CDR1 MDHEN and CDR2 SYDVKM. The CDR3 region has the DNA TGTGCCAGCAGTTCTTATAGCAATCAGCCCCAGCATTTT. This encodes CASSSYSNQPQHF.

This clone was counted a single time. This chain joins TRBV9 and TRBJ2-1; 9 bases fit TRBD1. V lost 4 bases and J lost 9; bases outside the gene matches: 5. Germline lookup yields CDR1 SGDLS and CDR2 YYNGEE. This CDR3 spans 13 amino acids. The DNA for the CDR3 is TGTGCCAGCAGCCTAGGACAGGGGACTGAGCAGTTCTTC. Translating it yields CASSLGQGTEQFF. Complete variable domain (other parts from reference TRBV9 and TRBJ2-1): DSGVTQTPKHLITATGQRVTLRCSPRSGDLSVYWYQQSLDQGLQFLIQYYNGEERAKGNILERFSAQQFPDLHSELNLSSLELGDSALYFCASSLGQGTEQFFGPGTRLTVL.

This sequence joins TRBV6-5 and TRBJ2-1, with TRBD2 matching 13 bases. Trimming cost V 4 bases and J 7 bases; bases outside gene matches: 7. This CDR3 region has 16 residues. The V gene's germline CDR1 is MNHEY and CDR2 SVGAGI. The CDR3 is CASSSLAGGLGNEQFF. CDR3 DNA: TGTGCCAGCAGTTCACTAGCGGGAGGGCTGGGAAATGAGCAGTTCTTC.

Only a few counts were recorded for this clone. The CDR3 coding sequence is TGTGCCAGCAGCACCGGGACAGGGGGCAGACAGCCCCAGCATTTT. Its protein product is CASSTGTGGRQPQHF. This chain links TRBV27 with TRBJ1-5; 12 bases match TRBD1. In germline, CDR1 is MNHEY, CDR2 SMNVEV (reference sequence). This CDR3 is built from 15 residues. J was trimmed by 7 bases and V by 6 bases; bases with no gene match: 7.

CDR3 nucleotide sequence: TGTGCCAGCAGCAACCGGGCTGAAGCTTTCTTT. Residues: CASSNRAEAFF. This chain joins TRBV14 and TRBJ1-1; D is undetermined. This CDR3 has 11 residues. Per the germline V gene, CDR1 is SGHDN and CDR2 is FVKESK. Trimming took off 5 bases at V and 6 bases at J, with 7 bases between the two ends. Together with reference TRBV14 and TRBJ1-1, the CDR3 gives the full variable domain: EAGVTQFPSHSVIEKGQTVTLRCDPISGHDNLYWYRRVMGKEIKFLLHFVKESKQDESGMPNNRFLAERTGGTYSTLKVQPAELEDSGVYFCASSNRAEAFFGQGTRLTVV.

The chain carries TRBV6-5 and TRBJ1-1; D remains ambiguous. Germline CDR1 is MNHEY and CDR2 is SVGAGI. Trimming removed 0 bases from V and 4 bases from J, with 12 bases in between. The CDR3 spans 15 residues. The CDR3 protein is CASSYSSTLGTEAFF. CDR3 DNA sequence: TGTGCCAGCAGTTACTCGTCCACTCTCGGCACTGAAGCTTTCTTT.

The V and J genes are TRBV6-6 and TRBJ2-5; TRBD1 matches 11 bases. The ends lost 2 bases at V and 5 bases at J; junction bases unmatched: 7. The CDR3 consists of 16 residues. Germline V gives CDR1 MNHNY, CDR2 SVGAGI (reference sequence). CDR3 residues: CASSYRTGGLVETQYF. The CDR3 DNA is TGTGCCAGCAGTTACCGGACAGGGGGCTTGGTGGAGACCCAGTACTTC.

The chain uses TRBV10-3 and TRBJ1-6; D not certain. This CDR3 spans 15 amino acids. Trimming stripped 6 bases from V and 0 bases from J, with 9 bases between. Germline CDR1 ENHRY, CDR2 SYGVKD. CDR3 DNA sequence: TGTGCCATCAGGGATGCTAGCTCCTATAATTCACCCCTCCACTTT. Translation gives CAIRDASSYNSPLHF.

CDR3 bases: TGTGCCACCAGCAGAGAAGTCAGGGGCCTACGAGACGGGGAGCTGTTTTTT. This sequence encodes CATSREVRGLRDGELFF. The chain combines TRBV15 with TRBJ2-2; possibly TRBD1 for D (6 bases). V was cut by 0 bases and J by 7 bases, with 18 bases left in between. The length of the CDR3 is 17 residues. CDR1 and CDR2 from the germline V gene are LNHNV and YYDKDF (reference sequence).

J is TRBJ2-7 and V is TRBV2, with D perhaps TRBD1 (6 bases). This CDR3 is 12 amino acids long. The V gene's germline CDR1 is SNHLY and CDR2 FYNNEI. The ends were cut back, 6 bases at V and 4 bases at J, with 10 bases in the middle. CDR3 coding DNA: TGTGCCAGCAGCCGGACAGCTTACGAGCAGTACTTC. Amino acids: CASSRTAYEQYF. The complete variable domain, with remaining parts taken from reference TRBV2 and TRBJ2-7, reads EPEVTQTPSHQVTQMGQEVILRCVPISNHLYFYWYRQILGQKVEFLVSFYNNEISEKSEIFDDQFSVERPDGSNFTLKIRSTKLEDSAMYFCASSRTAYEQYFGPGTRLTVT.

The genes are TRBV30 and TRBJ2-7; D gene uncertain. Germline V gives CDR1 GTSNPN, CDR2 SVGIG (reference sequence). This CDR3 has 12 residues. Trimming took 0 bases from V and 3 from J, leaving 6 bases between them. Here the CDR3 reads CAWSVSGYEQYF. CDR3 in DNA: TGTGCCTGGAGTGTTTCAGGCTACGAGCAGTACTTC.

This chain uses TRBV4-1 with TRBJ2-1; weak D call: TRBD1 (5 bases). Germline CDR1 is MGHRA and CDR2 is YSYEKL. The CDR3 sequence is 13 residues long. V was shortened by 6 bases and J by 7 bases, with 13 bases between the two germline ends. The CDR3 sequence: CASSFRQGNEQFF. In DNA, the CDR3 is TGCGCCAGCAGTTTTAGGCAGGGAAATGAGCAGTTCTTC.

V and J are TRBV5-6 and TRBJ1-1; no clear D. Trimming took 1 base from V and 2 from J, leaving 9 bases between them. This CDR3 is 14 amino acids long. Germline CDR1 reads SGHDT; CDR2 reads YYEEEE. This CDR3 reads CASSLMSVNTEAFF. The CDR3 coding sequence is TGTGCCAGCAGCTTGATGTCGGTAAACACTGAAGCTTTCTTT.

V and J are TRBV30 and TRBJ2-3, with D possibly being TRBD1 (7 bases). This CDR3 region has 17 residues. Germline lookup yields CDR1 GTSNPN and CDR2 SVGIG (reference sequence). Trimming took 0 bases from V and 3 from J, leaving 19 bases between them. The CDR3 DNA reads as TGTGCCTGGAGTGTACTCGGGGCAGGGGGGAGTACAGATACGCAGTATTTT. This encodes CAWSVLGAGGSTDTQYF.

The gene calls are TRBV4-1 and TRBJ2-3; D gene ambiguous. CDR1 is MGHRA, CDR2 YSYEKL, per germline. The CDR3 covers 15 residues. The V end was cut by 2 bases, the J end by 1 base, with 10 bases between. CDR3 bases: TGCGCCAGCAGCCAATGGCTAGAAGGCACAGATACGCAGTATTTT. It specifies CASSQWLEGTDTQYF.

V and J are TRBV5-4 and TRBJ1-1; D might be TRBD1 (5 bases). This CDR3 comprises 12 residues. Germline values: CDR1 SGHNT, CDR2 YYREEE (reference sequence). V gave up 2 bases and J gave up 8 bases, with 10 bases separating them. CDR3 sequence (DNA): TGTGCCAGCAGCTTTGGGGGGTTGGAAGCTTTCTTT. Protein product: CASSFGGLEAFF.

The chain carries TRBV7-9 and TRBJ2-5; D possibly corresponds to TRBD1 (7 bases). This CDR3 spans 14 amino acids. Trimming left V 7 bases short and J 4 bases short, with 16 bases between. The germline V gene encodes CDR1 SEHNR and CDR2 FQNEAQ (reference sequence). This CDR3 reads CASTLPGGSETQYF. Written as DNA, the CDR3 is TGTGCCAGCACCCTACCAGGGGGGTCAGAGACCCAGTACTTC. The full variable domain, completed using reference TRBV7-9 and TRBJ2-5, is DTGVSQNPRHKITKRGQNVTFRCDPISEHNRLYWYRQTLGQGPEFLTYFQNEAQLEKSRLLSDRFSAERPKGSFSTLEIQRTEQGDSAMYLCASTLPGGSETQYFGPGTRLLVL.

This rearrangement joins TRBV6-5 to TRBJ2-1, with TRBD2 matching 10 bases. J lost 5 bases, V lost 5 bases, and 6 bases had no gene match. This CDR3 is built from 15 residues. Germline CDR1 reads MNHEY; CDR2 reads SVGAGI. DNA for the CDR3: TGTGCCAGCAGTCCTCTAGCGGGAGCCCACAATGAGCAGTTCTTC. This gives the protein CASSPLAGAHNEQFF.

This rearrangement joins TRBV4-1 to TRBJ1-2; 7 bases are a match to TRBD1. V lost 0 bases and J lost 6; bases outside the gene matches: 10. This CDR3 has 16 residues. Germline values: CDR1 MGHRA, CDR2 YSYEKL. The DNA for the CDR3 is TGCGCCAGCAGCCAAGAGCTAGGGGACAGCACTAATGGCTACACCTTC. Translated: CASSQELGDSTNGYTF.

This clone was counted between two and nine times. The rearrangement links TRBV29-1 to TRBJ1-1; possibly TRBD1 for D (6 bases). The CDR3 has 14 residues. The germline V gene has CDR1 SQVTM and CDR2 ANQGSEA. Trimming took off 6 bases at V and 3 bases at J, with 17 bases between the two ends. This CDR3 is CSVDPTGSHTEAFF. In DNA form, the CDR3 reads TGCAGCGTGGATCCCACAGGGTCGCACACTGAAGCTTTCTTT.

The rearrangement joins TRBV5-6 to TRBJ2-7; no definite D call. The CDR3 covers 12 residues. CDR1 and CDR2 (germline): SGHDT, YYEEEE. With 4 bases removed from V and 6 bases from J, the gap between germline ends came to 11 bases. CDR3 sequence (DNA): TGTGCCAGCAGCGTGGAGCCTACCGAGCAGTACTTC. This encodes CASSVEPTEQYF.

The chain employs TRBV27 and TRBJ2-7; D gene unclear. Germline V gene lookup returns CDR1 MNHEY and CDR2 SMNVEV (reference sequence). The CDR3 sequence is 12 residues long. Trimming left V 5 bases short and J 3 bases short, with 8 bases between. The CDR3: CASSPPFYEQYF. The DNA of the CDR3 is TGTGCCAGCAGTCCCCCTTTCTACGAGCAGTACTTC.

This rearrangement joins TRBV6-5 to TRBJ2-7; D is possibly TRBD2 (6 bases). Germline V gene data show CDR1 as MNHEY and CDR2 as SVGAGI. V lost 6 bases, J lost 3 bases, and 15 bases lay in between. The CDR3 loop spans 14 amino acids. The CDR3 reads CASSGGTIGYEQYF. The CDR3 nucleotides are TGTGCCAGCAGCGGAGGGACGATCGGCTACGAGCAGTACTTC.

CDR3 bases: TGTGCCAGCAGCCCGGGGGACAGGGGGCTTAGCACCTTC. It encodes CASSPGDRGLSTF. This sequence joins TRBV7-3 and TRBJ1-2, with 12 nucleotides matching TRBD1. J lost 13 bases, V lost 5 bases, and 8 bases had no gene match. The CDR3 has 13 amino acids. Germline V gives CDR1 SGHTA, CDR2 FQGTGA. Full variable domain (rest looked up from reference TRBV7-3 and TRBJ1-2): GAGVSQTPSNKVTEKGKYVELRCDPISGHTALYWYRQSLGQGPEFLIYFQGTGAADDSGLPNDRFFAVRPEGSVSTLKIQRTERGDSAVYLCASSPGDRGLSTFGSGTRLTVV.